This section outlines one T cell receptor beta chain sequence together with its context. Its antigen remains unidentified. The entry originates in a study of cytomegalovirus exposure and HLA in healthy donors. Broader study findings: A later analysis reportedly found fewer N-insertions in an Asian-associated ancestry cluster than the roughly 670-donor mean.

In the PCR, 60 Vbeta and 13 Jbeta primers were used. Clones were read by immunoSEQ multiplex PCR, and TCRdb kept only the in-frame ones, dropping some. The table shows 150,000 to 200,000 clones, with around 82% occurring only once. Trimming removed 5 bases from V and 4 bases from J; junction bases left unmatched: 2. In germline, CDR1 is MNHEY, CDR2 SVGAGI. This CDR3 spans 13 amino acids. The sample was PBMCs. The chain couples TRBV6-5 to TRBJ1-2, with 9 bases matching TRBD1. This TCR was sampled from a boy aged 5-17 years in good health and CMV-seronegative. The CDR3 here is CASSRTGVYGYTF. The CDR3 bases are TGTGCCAGCAGTCGGACAGGGGTCTATGGCTACACCTTC.